The TCR beta chain described here comes from a study of cytomegalovirus exposure and HLA in healthy donors (dated by TCRdb to about 2017). General notes on the study: According to a later analysis, the 110 or so validation repertoires were produced on the same platform as the 666 repertoires of the first cohort. In addition to the first cohort of about 650 subjects, a separate validation cohort of approximately 110 different subjects was used. The study combined high-throughput TCR immunosequencing, statistical association of individual TCRs with disease status, and machine learning to predict cytomegalovirus infection status. The study was designed to test whether signatures of past pathogen exposure could be identified by cataloging public T cell receptors. On the study overall, not on this receptor specifically: A few of the identified cytomegalovirus-associated TCR beta chains were confirmed in vitro to be specific for cytomegalovirus antigens. The classifier was reported to diagnose cytomegalovirus status with high specificity and sensitivity in both the original cohort and the validation cohort. All 130 or so repertoires were used to score co-occurrence in the validation cohort in a later analysis, because that analysis had no HLA typing for the cohort. The authors suggested that the approach could potentially be extended to other disease states and immunological phenotypes. Of the cluster scores, roughly 95% were above 0 in a later analysis, which found that TCRs clustered in the first cohort also tended to co-occur in the roughly 130 validation repertoires. In the study, roughly 160 TCR beta chains were listed as associated with cytomegalovirus. While some public TCRs were present in many individuals, most TCR sequences turned up only very rarely across donors.

Donors formed part of the validation cohort, which comprised over a hundred subjects and was distinct from the first cohort of under 850 subjects. From its cysteine to its phenylalanine, the CDR3 spans 13 amino acids. The read is trimmed to its CDR3 DNA, 39 bases read in frame from base 1. Sequences SGHDN (CDR1) and FVKESK (CDR2) are obtained from the germline V gene. V and J lose 0 bases and 4 bases, and a span of 7 bases separates them. Library generation was performed with the immunoSEQ multiplex PCR assay. Processing in the source paper ran as follows. A statistical classification framework was developed to diagnose cytomegalovirus status using the catalog of TCR beta chain sequences. TCRdb took this table from immuneACCESS and kept in-frame rearrangements with V and J called. Such tables lack part of the clones; where checked against another copy, unresolved V genes explain under half of the gap, and the rest is unexplained. That table supplies the V and J calls and clone size; D and trimming were determined from the DNA. The sample table holds some 170,000 clones, of which approximately 86% were seen once. The top ten constitute about 2.2% of the sample.

To note about this clone: Its cognate antigen has yet to be identified. No base quality information exists; no much larger clone differs at one position.

The chain links TRBV14 with TRBJ2-7; TRBD2 might be the D gene, on 5 matching bases. This sequence originates from a woman under 30 in good health and CMV-seronegative. The sequenced sample consisted of PBMCs. The DNA reads as follows: TGTGCCAGCAGCCAAGAAAGGAGGTACGAGCAGTACTTC. Its protein is CASSQERRYEQYF.